This T cell receptor beta chain originates from a study of OX40 agonist ivuxolimab in advanced cancers. Study-level results: CD4+ and CD8+ blood T cells expanded clonally by week 6 at 0.1 to 3.0 mg/kg.

Prior autoimmune disease or systemic immunosuppression barred patients. TCRdb keeps only in-frame clones here, not all; method: immunoSEQ multiplex PCR. The table records approximately 50,000 clones, approximately 88% of them present only once. For this clone: The antigen is not known.

This clonotype originated in an adult with an advanced solid tumor such as melanoma, head and neck, liver or kidney cancer. The starting material was CD4+ or CD8+ T cells sorted from blood, obtained in a trial of the OX40 agonist ivuxolimab.

The CDR3 nucleotides are TGTGCCAGCGGCCGCAATCAGCCCCAGCATTTT. This codes for CASGRNQPQHF. The V call is TRBV6-1, the J call TRBJ1-5; no firm D call. Germline loops: CDR1 MNHNS, CDR2 SASEGT. Trimming stripped 8 bases from V and 2 bases from J, with 4 bases between. CDR3 size: 11 residues.